The text below deals with one TCR beta chain. In the original workflow: Estimation of nucleated cell counts relied on the amplification of reference gene primers. Assay used: immunoSEQ multiplex PCR; TCRdb lists only in-frame clones, some missing. V and J calls and clone size are as listed in that table; D and trimming were resolved from the DNA. The sample includes 300,000 to 350,000 clones, around 87% of them seen just once. The sample is drawn from a study of blood T cell repertoires in COVID-19. Study details: The analysed material was cDNA or gDNA that came from T cells, B-cell-depleted T cells, or PBMCs.

Clinical history as reported by participants underpinned cohort assignment. This CDR3 is built from 14 residues. V was shortened by 0 bases and J by 4 bases, with 9 bases between the two germline ends. CDR1 is SGHAT and CDR2 is FQDESV in the germline V gene (reference sequence). V gene TRBV11-1 combines with J gene TRBJ2-5, with a tentative D call TRBD2 (5 bases). Input material: PBMCs or T cells enriched from blood (not recorded which). This sequence originates from a woman aged 18-29 years with acute COVID-19. The CDR3 loop reads CASSLAGRGETQYF. DNA for the CDR3: TGTGCCAGCAGCTTAGCCGGCCGGGGAGAGACCCAGTACTTC.